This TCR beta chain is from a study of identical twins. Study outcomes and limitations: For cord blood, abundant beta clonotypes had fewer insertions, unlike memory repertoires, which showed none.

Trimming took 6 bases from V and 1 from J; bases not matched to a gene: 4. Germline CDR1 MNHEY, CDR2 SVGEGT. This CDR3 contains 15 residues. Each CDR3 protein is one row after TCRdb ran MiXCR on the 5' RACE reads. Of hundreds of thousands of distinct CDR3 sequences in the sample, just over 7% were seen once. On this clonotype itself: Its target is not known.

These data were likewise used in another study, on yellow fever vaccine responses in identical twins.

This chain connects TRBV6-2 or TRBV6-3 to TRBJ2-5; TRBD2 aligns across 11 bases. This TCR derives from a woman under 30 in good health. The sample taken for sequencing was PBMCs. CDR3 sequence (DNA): TGTGCCAGCAGATCTGGACTAGCGGGCCAAGAGACCCAGTACTTC. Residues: CASRSGLAGQETQYF.